A single sample gave rise to the 24 T cell receptor beta chains below, sequenced in a study of blood T cell repertoires in COVID-19. Sequencing used immunoSEQ multiplex PCR; TCRdb keeps in-frame clones, though not all of them. The sample holds fewer than 300,000 clones; 83% are singletons and the top ten take roughly 5.7%. The sequenced sample was peripheral blood. These receptors were collected from a man older than 75 with acute or convalescent COVID-19.

V is TRBV6-2 or TRBV6-3 and J is TRBJ2-5, with D tentatively TRBD1 (6 bases). V gave up 2 bases and J gave up 3 bases, with 31 bases separating them. The CDR3 runs to 21 residues. Germline assignment: CDR1 MNHEY and CDR2 SVGEGT. Here the CDR3 DNA reads TGTGCCAGCAGTTACCCCCTTACCTCAGGGGTCTTAGGAGTCGTAAAAGAGACCCAGTACTTC. It yields the protein CASSYPLTSGVLGVVKETQYF.

V is TRBV7-8 and J is TRBJ2-4; TRBD1 matches 10 bases. In germline, CDR1 is SGHVS, CDR2 FQNEAQ. The V gene end was trimmed by 5 bases and the J gene end by 2 bases; junction bases not matched to a gene: 9. The CDR3 spans 17 residues. The CDR3 nucleotides are TGTGCCAGCAGCGCAGACAGGGGGCTCGGCACCAAAAACATTCAGTACTTC. Its protein product is CASSADRGLGTKNIQYF. Filled out from reference TRBV7-8 and TRBJ2-4, the complete variable domain reads GAGVSQSPRYKVAKRGQDVALRCDPISGHVSLFWYQQALGQGPEFLTYFQNEAQLDKSGLPSDRFFAERPEGSVSTLKIQRTQQEDSAVYLCASSADRGLGTKNIQYFGAGTRLSVL.

In DNA, the CDR3 is TGTGCCAGCAGTTTCGGGACTACGCCCAATGAGCAGTTCTTC. Translated, it gives CASSFGTTPNEQFF. This chain uses TRBV27 with TRBJ2-1; 7 nucleotides agree with TRBD2. Germline V lookup: CDR1 MNHEY, CDR2 SMNVEV (reference sequence). The CDR3 sequence is 14 residues long. J gave up 6 bases and V 3 bases, and 5 bases lay outside the gene matches.

This rearrangement joins TRBV6-5 to TRBJ1-2, with TRBD1 as a possible D gene (5 bases). The CDR3 totals 15 residues. The V gene's germline CDR1 is MNHEY and CDR2 SVGAGI. Trimming shortened V by 7 bases and J by 0 bases, and 15 bases separated the two germline ends. This chain's CDR3 is CASIPTVGPNYGYTF. The CDR3 coding sequence is TGTGCCAGCATCCCGACAGTAGGACCTAACTATGGCTACACCTTC.

The chain combines TRBV29-1 with TRBJ2-7; 11 bases agree with TRBD2. V dropped 3 bases and J dropped 0; count of bases not matched to a gene: 1. The CDR3 sequence is 14 residues long. CDR1 and CDR2 (germline): SQVTM, ANQGSEA. This chain's CDR3 is CSVDTSGSSYEQYF. The CDR3 coding sequence is TGCAGCGTTGACACTAGCGGGAGCTCCTACGAGCAGTACTTC.

Only one count was recorded for this clone. The CDR3 nucleotides are TGTGCCAGCAGCGATGACAGGGACTATGGCTACACCTTC. The encoded protein is CASSDDRDYGYTF. V gene TRBV7-9 combines with J gene TRBJ1-2, with TRBD1 matching over 7 bases. J lost 3 bases, V lost 5 bases, and 3 bases had no gene match. The CDR3 has 13 amino acids. Looked up from germline, CDR1 is SEHNR and CDR2 is FQNEAQ (reference sequence).

The V gene is TRBV28, the J gene TRBJ2-7, with 9 nucleotides matching TRBD1. CDR1 is MDHEN and CDR2 is SYDVKM in the germline V gene. Germline trimming cut 6 bases from V and 3 bases from J; bases unmatched to any gene: 6. The CDR3 spans 14 residues. The CDR3 DNA is TGTGCCAGCAGGACGGGACAGGGACTCTACGAGCAGTACTTC. Its translation: CASRTGQGLYEQYF.

This chain links TRBV5-1 with TRBJ2-5; D may be TRBD2 (5 bases). Germline V gene data show CDR1 as SGHRS and CDR2 as YFSETQ. Between the trimmed V and J ends, which lost 6 bases and 1 base, there was a span of 19 bases. CDR3 length: 16 residues. CDR3 sequence (DNA): TGCGCCAGCAAAAGTGGGCTAGCTGGGCGCCAAGAGACCCAGTACTTC. It codes for CASKSGLAGRQETQYF.

The V gene is TRBV2, the J gene TRBJ2-5; TRBD2 aligns across 9 bases. Germline V gives CDR1 SNHLY, CDR2 FYNNEI. V gave up 4 bases and J gave up 5 bases; unmatched junction bases: 5. The length of the CDR3 is 14 residues. CDR3 residues: CASSVGLAYETQYF. CDR3 sequence (DNA): TGTGCCAGCAGTGTCGGACTAGCGTACGAGACCCAGTACTTC.

About this clone itself: The same CDR3 arises from other DNA sequences in this sample as well. This sequence joins TRBV28 and TRBJ1-2; a possible D gene is TRBD1 (5 bases). From germline, CDR1 is MDHEN and CDR2 SYDVKM. V lost 5 bases, J lost 5 bases, and 9 bases lay in between. The CDR3 is 12 amino acids. This CDR3 is CASSLQGYGYTF. The CDR3 DNA is TGTGCCAGCAGTCTGCAGGGATATGGCTACACCTTC.

In DNA form, the CDR3 reads TGCGCCAGCAGCTCCAACAGGGGAATGCAAGAGACCCAGTACTTC. It codes for CASSSNRGMQETQYF. The chain combines TRBV5-1 with TRBJ2-5; 7 nucleotides line up with TRBD1. After removal of 3 bases from V and 2 bases from J, the junction contained 7 bases not matched to a gene. The germline gives CDR1 SGHRS, CDR2 YFSETQ. The CDR3 has 15 residues.

The chain couples TRBV19 to TRBJ1-5, with TRBD1 identical over 12 bases. V lost 6 bases, J lost 7 bases, and 7 bases stayed unmatched. This CDR3 has 15 amino acids. The germline V gene has CDR1 LNHDA and CDR2 SQIVND (reference sequence). CDR3 protein: CASSMGTGGMQPQHF. As DNA, the CDR3 is TGTGCCAGTAGCATGGGGACAGGGGGCATGCAGCCCCAGCATTTT. Together with reference TRBV19 and TRBJ1-5, the CDR3 gives the full variable domain: DGGITQSPKYLFRKEGQNVTLSCEQNLNHDAMYWYRQDPGQGLRLIYYSQIVNDFQKGDIAEGYSVSREKKESFPLTVTSAQKNPTAFYLCASSMGTGGMQPQHFGDGTRLSIL.

This clone came up once. The chain combines TRBV3-1 (or the pseudogene TRBV3-2) with TRBJ2-1, with 14 nucleotides matching TRBD2. The germline V gene has CDR1 LGHDT and CDR2 YNNKEL (reference sequence). The CDR3 has 16 residues. V shed 1 base and J 15 bases; nucleotides not matched to a gene: 11. CDR3 DNA sequence: TGTGCCAGCAGCCAAGCCGGGACTAGCGGGAGTGGAGGACTGTTCTTC. Translating it yields CASSQAGTSGSGGLFF.

The J gene is TRBJ2-7, the V gene TRBV19, with 11 bases aligning to TRBD1. Losses at the gene ends were 8 bases for V and 5 bases for J; bases not matched to a gene: 5. Germline CDR1 and CDR2: LNHDA and SQIVND (reference sequence). The CDR3 length is 13 residues. The CDR3 region is CASSGQGVNEQYF. The CDR3 DNA sequence: TGTGCCAGTTCGGGACAGGGGGTCAACGAGCAGTACTTC.

The V gene is TRBV11-2, the J gene TRBJ2-7; weak D call: TRBD1 (5 bases). The CDR3 loop spans 14 amino acids. Trimming took off 1 base at V and 2 bases at J, with 9 bases between the two ends. Germline V gene data show CDR1 as SGHAT and CDR2 as FQNNGV. The CDR3 nucleotides are TGTGCCAGCAGCTTAGTAGGGGCCACCTACGAGCAGTACTTC. The encoded protein is CASSLVGATYEQYF.

This clone showed up just once. This sequence joins TRBV10-3 and TRBJ2-3; tentative D call: TRBD2 (6 bases). The CDR3 loop spans 13 amino acids. Trimming pared 8 bases from V and 1 base from J, leaving 10 bases between. Germline CDR1 ENHRY, CDR2 SYGVKD. CDR3 sequence reads: CAISGDGTDTQYF. Written as DNA, the CDR3 is TGTGCCATCTCGGGAGATGGCACAGATACGCAGTATTTT.

The V gene is TRBV5-3, the J gene TRBJ1-1; D is perhaps TRBD1 (5 bases). TRBV5-3 is known as an ORF, though its function is uncertain. The ends were cut back, 1 base at V and 3 bases at J, with 13 bases in the middle. The CDR3 spans 15 residues. CDR3: CARSLSQGSDTEAFF. The CDR3 DNA follows: TGTGCCAGAAGCTTGTCGCAGGGCTCGGACACTGAAGCTTTCTTT.

The rearrangement joins TRBV6-5 to TRBJ1-2; D ambiguous. The CDR3 is 10 amino acids. CDR1 and CDR2 from the germline V gene are MNHEY and SVGAGI. The V and J ends lost 8 bases and 7 bases respectively, with 8 bases between them. Here the CDR3 DNA reads TGTGCCAGCTCCCTCCTTGGCTACACCTTC. Protein product: CASSLLGYTF.

The chain links TRBV7-9 to TRBJ2-1; the match to TRBD2 covers 11 bases. The CDR3 consists of 15 residues. The germline CDR1 and CDR2 sequences are SEHNR and FQNEAQ (reference sequence). Losses at the gene ends were 3 bases for V and 10 bases for J; bases not matched to a gene: 8. DNA for the CDR3: TGTGCCAGCAGCTTTAGCGGGAGGGCCCAGGGCGAGCAGTTCTTC. This gives the protein CASSFSGRAQGEQFF.

V and J are TRBV30 and TRBJ2-5; 7 bases map to TRBD2. The CDR3 extends over 13 amino acids. Trimming took 5 bases from V and 5 from J; bases not matched to a gene: 8. Germline V gene data show CDR1 as GTSNPN and CDR2 as SVGIG (reference sequence). The CDR3 DNA reads as TGTGCCTGGGACGGGGGGAGGTGGGAGACCCAGTACTTC. Translation gives CAWDGGRWETQYF.

This chain joins TRBV28 and TRBJ1-5, with a possible D match to TRBD1 (5 bases). Germline CDR1 MDHEN, CDR2 SYDVKM. The CDR3 totals 15 residues. The ends were cut back, 5 bases at V and 1 base at J, with 12 bases in the middle. The CDR3 DNA reads TGTGCCAGCAGTATCCCCAGGGTCAGCAATCAGCCCCAGCATTTT. This codes for CASSIPRVSNQPQHF.

The rearrangement links TRBV5-8 to TRBJ1-1, with D perhaps matching TRBD1 (6 bases). The CDR3 extends over 16 amino acids. The germline V and J ends were trimmed by 0 bases and 2 bases, with 14 bases remaining between them. Germline values: CDR1 SGHTS, CDR2 YDEGEE. CDR3 protein: CASSLVRRQDNTEAFF. In nucleotides, the CDR3 is TGTGCCAGCAGCTTGGTTCGGCGACAGGACAACACTGAAGCTTTCTTT.

This clone turned up a few times. Here the CDR3 DNA reads TGTGCCAGCAGCCTTGACAGGGTGCAACTGAACACTGAAGCTTTCTTT. Amino acid sequence: CASSLDRVQLNTEAFF. V and J are TRBV7-9 and TRBJ1-1, with TRBD1 matching 7 bases. CDR3 length: 16 amino acids. V lost 5 bases, J lost 0 bases, and 9 bases stayed unmatched. Germline CDR1 and CDR2: SEHNR and FQNEAQ (reference sequence).

This chain connects TRBV2 to TRBJ1-2, with D maybe TRBD1 (6 bases). The V end was cut by 6 bases, the J end by 7 bases, with 9 bases between. Germline V gives CDR1 SNHLY, CDR2 FYNNEI. The CDR3 sequence is 11 residues long. The CDR3 reads CASRPRGGYTF. As DNA, the CDR3 is TGTGCCAGCAGGCCCAGGGGTGGCTACACCTTC.